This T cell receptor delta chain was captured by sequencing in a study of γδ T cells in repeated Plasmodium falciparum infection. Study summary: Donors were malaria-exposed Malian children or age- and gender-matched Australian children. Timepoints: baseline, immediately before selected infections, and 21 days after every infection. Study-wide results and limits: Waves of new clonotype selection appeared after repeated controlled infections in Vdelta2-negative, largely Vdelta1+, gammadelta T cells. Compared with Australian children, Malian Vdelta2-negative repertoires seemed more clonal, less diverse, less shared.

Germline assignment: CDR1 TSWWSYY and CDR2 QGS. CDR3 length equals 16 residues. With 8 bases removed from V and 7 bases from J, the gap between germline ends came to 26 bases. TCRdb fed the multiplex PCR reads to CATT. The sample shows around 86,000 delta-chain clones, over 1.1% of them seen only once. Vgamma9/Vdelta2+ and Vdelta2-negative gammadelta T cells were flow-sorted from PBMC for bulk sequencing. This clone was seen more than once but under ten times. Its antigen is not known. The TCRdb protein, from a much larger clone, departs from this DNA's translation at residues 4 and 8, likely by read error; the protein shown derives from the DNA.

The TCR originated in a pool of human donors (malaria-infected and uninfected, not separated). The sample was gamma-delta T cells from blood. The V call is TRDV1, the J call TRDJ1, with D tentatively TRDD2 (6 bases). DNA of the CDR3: TGTGCTCTTAGGAAACTTCCTGCTAGGATGGGGAGTAAACTCATCTTT. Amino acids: CALRKLPARMGSKLIF.